A selection of T cell receptor beta chains follows, all from one sample in a study of shared clonotypes between healthy human individuals. Profiling relied on immunoSEQ multiplex PCR, and the TCRdb table lists in-frame clones only, not all of them. The profile shows some 1,900,000 clones, approximately 95% of them singletons. The sequencing sample was made of naive CD8+ T cells sorted from blood. The receptors stem from a man between 18 and 35 years old in good health. Both conserved end residues are part of each CDR3.

CASCLGQGAYEQYF,TRBJ2-7,TRBV5-1
CATSRPENTEAFF,TRBJ1-1,TRBV15
CASSQLFDFSNQPQHF,TRBJ1-5,TRBV4-3
CAWSPTGAYEQYF,TRBJ2-7,TRBV30
CASSDTGGNQPQHF,TRBJ1-5,TRBV28
CACAGGGNEQFF,TRBJ2-1,TRBV30
CASRVAGGAGELFF,TRBJ2-2,TRBV27
CATSGDPIDEQYF,TRBJ2-7,TRBV19
CASSLTTGEDGYTF,TRBJ1-2,TRBV5-1
CASSLSLASGDTQYF,TRBJ2-3,TRBV5-1
CASSRVAAPSYGYTF,TRBJ1-2,TRBV6-6
CASSSGGGDEQYF,TRBJ2-7,TRBV7-9
CASSPVGVSNSPLHF,TRBJ1-6,TRBV28
CSVEDLASGNYGYTF,TRBJ1-2,TRBV29-1
CASSSTSPTNEQFF,TRBJ2-1,TRBV27
CASSFAQGPFNQPQHF,TRBJ1-5,TRBV28